Included here is one T cell receptor beta chain sequence, with context. Germline trimming cut 6 bases from V and 3 bases from J; bases unmatched to any gene: 8. The CDR3 runs 15 residues. CDR1 and CDR2 from the germline V gene are ENHRY and SYGVKD. The TCR beta repertoire was assessed by survey-level immunoSEQ sequencing. Libraries were prepared by immunoSEQ multiplex PCR; TCRdb keeps only in-frame clonotypes and omits some of them. Among under 55,000 clones listed, just over 90% were seen once. Sequenced material: PBMCs. The chain carries TRBV10-3 and TRBJ1-1, with 9 bases lining up with TRBD1. The TCR comes from a man between 35 and 55 years old with rheumatoid arthritis. This CDR3 is CAISEQGAGDTEAFF. The CDR3 DNA reads as TGTGCCATCAGCGAACAGGGGGCAGGCGACACTGAAGCTTTCTTT.